The 8 T cell receptor beta chains presented below share a single source sample, sequenced in a study of T cells in Graves' hyperthyroidism and ophthalmopathy. The CDR3 regions of TCR beta were amplified from RNA transcripts. TCR CDR3 underwent first-round RT-PCR with the HTBI primer set. TCRdb ran MiXCR on the multiplex PCR reads and lists one entry per CDR3 protein. This repertoire shows 700,000 to 850,000 distinct CDR3 sequences, around 40% found once; its top ten account for roughly 30%. The specimen was blood. All receptors come from a woman in her thirties or forties with Graves' hyperthyroidism.

This clonotype came up many times. This chain joins TRBV2 and TRBJ1-6, with D hard to call. The CDR3 covers 14 residues. The V end was cut by 5 bases, the J end by 5 bases, with 10 bases between. CDR1 and CDR2 from the germline V gene are SNHLY and FYNNEI. In DNA, the CDR3 is TGTGCCAGCAGTCGGGAGTCAGATAATTCACCCCTCCACTTT. As protein: CASSRESDNSPLHF.

There are a few counts of this clonotype. This chain joins TRBV7-9 and TRBJ2-2; no clear D gene. This CDR3 contains 16 residues. The germline CDR1 and CDR2 sequences are SEHNR and FQNEAQ (reference sequence). Trimming cost V 2 bases and J 3 bases, with 13 bases left between them. CDR3 in DNA: TGTGCCAGCAGCTTAAGACGAGGTATCCACACCGGGGAGCTGTTTTTT. Encoded protein: CASSLRRGIHTGELFF.

This clonotype was counted ten times or more. The rearrangement links TRBV19 to TRBJ2-7; 8 bases are shared with TRBD2. Unmatched junction bases numbered 10, after V lost 4 bases and J lost 2 bases. The CDR3 length is 16 residues. Per germline, CDR1 LNHDA and CDR2 SQIVND (reference sequence). CDR3 sequence (DNA): TGTGCCAGTAGTACCCCGTTTGGCGGGGGGACCTACGAGCAGTACTTC. This sequence encodes CASSTPFGGGTYEQYF. The full variable domain, its missing parts supplied by reference TRBV19 and TRBJ2-7, is DGGITQSPKYLFRKEGQNVTLSCEQNLNHDAMYWYRQDPGQGLRLIYYSQIVNDFQKGDIAEGYSVSREKKESFPLTVTSAQKNPTAFYLCASSTPFGGGTYEQYFGPGTRLTVT.

As to this clonotype: The junction does not match germline at one end; this may be a read error. This chain links TRBV10-2 with TRBJ1-1, with D hard to call. This CDR3 region has 15 residues. Germline CDR1 and CDR2: WSHSY and SAAADI. DNA for the CDR3: TGTGCCAGCAGTGAACCCGCGAGGATGGACACTGAAGCTTTCTTT. Residues: CASSEPARMDTEAFF.

The chain uses TRBV7-2 and TRBJ2-5, with 8 bases aligning to TRBD2. CDR3 length: 16 amino acids. Germline V gene sequence: CDR1 SGHTA, CDR2 FQGNSA. The ends lost 6 bases at V and 1 base at J; junction bases unmatched: 10. CDR3 sequence: CASSPWTSSPQETQYF. In DNA, the CDR3 is TGTGCCAGCAGTCCCTGGACTAGCTCACCCCAAGAGACCCAGTACTTC.

The genes are TRBV29-1 and TRBJ2-1; TRBD2 aligns across 9 bases. Germline values: CDR1 SQVTM, CDR2 ANQGSEA. The CDR3 has 14 residues. V shed 7 bases, J shed 4 bases, and the junction held 8 bases outside the gene matches. The CDR3 DNA sequence: TGCAGCGCATCAATAGCGGGGGCATACAATGAGCAGTTCTTC. This gives the protein CSASIAGAYNEQFF.

This rearrangement joins TRBV6-5 to TRBJ1-5; D is unclear. The CDR3 length is 13 residues. The V gene lost 7 bases and the J gene lost 4 bases, with 11 bases spanning the gap. The germline CDR1 and CDR2 sequences are MNHEY and SVGAGI. CDR3 amino acids: CASTPDFNQPQHF. For the CDR3, the DNA is TGTGCCAGCACCCCAGACTTTAATCAGCCCCAGCATTTT.

In this sample, this clonotype turned up a few times. The V gene is TRBV20-1, the J gene TRBJ1-3; possible D gene TRBD1, 5 bases. CDR3 length: 17 residues. CDR1 and CDR2 (germline): DFQATT, SNEGSKA (reference sequence). Between the trimmed V and J ends, which lost 0 bases and 1 base, there was a span of 16 bases. CDR3 in DNA: TGCAGTGCTAGAGATGAAGAGGGCAGGGAGTCTGGAAACACCATATATTTT. Translating it yields CSARDEEGRESGNTIYF.